This entry describes one T cell receptor (beta chain). This receptor's antigen is unknown. No much larger clone exists at a distance of one base, and base qualities are not known. There are 15 amino acids in the CDR3, from cysteine to phenylalanine inclusive. CDR3 DNA only is kept here, 45 bases in frame from base 1. The germline V end is reduced by 5 bases and the J end by 4 bases; junction bases left unmatched: 5. CDR1 and CDR2 (PRHDT, FYEKMQ) derive from the germline V gene (reference sequence). This entry belongs to a study of naive CD8 T cells in extremely preterm neonates (dated by TCRdb to about 2017). The study in broad terms: Sorted naive CD8+ T cells from four age groups (extremely preterm neonates, term neonates, young children and adults) were used in the study to compare TCRbeta CDR3 repertoires.

A few elective full-term cesarean deliveries at 37-41 weeks of gestation, with no labor and no rupture of membranes, were the source of the term cord blood. The study left out pregnancies involving fetal demise, active maternal HSV infection or known maternal HIV infection. A FACSAria III cell sorter was used to sort live, Annexin V-negative naive CD8+ T cells (CD3+CD8+CD45RA+CCR7+). Per sample, between roughly 18,000 and 100,000 naive CD8+ T cells were obtained by sorting. Mixed venous-arterial cord blood was collected with preassembled standardized sampling kits. Cord blood stayed at room temperature and was processed within 4 hours after collection. Ficoll-Paque density gradient centrifugation of diluted blood was used to isolate mononuclear cells. Before sorting, mononuclear cells were cryopreserved in roughly 10% DMSO with approximately 90% FBS and kept in long-term storage at -150 degrees C. Thawed cells were stained with Annexin V and antibodies against CD3, CD8, CCR7 and CD45RA. The DNeasy Blood and Tissue Kit was used to extract genomic DNA from sorted cell pellets that had been snap-frozen.

Here is what the overall study found, with its caveats: Preterm neonates shared more CDR3 nucleotide sequences (approximately 2.5%) than term neonates (roughly 0.4%), young children (roughly 0.03%) and adults (roughly 0.01%). Prospective longitudinal studies of preterm and term neonates were called for by the authors so that T cell development could be tracked within individuals. Preterm neonates had significantly lower iChao1 richness than all other age groups (p < 0.05) and an even clone distribution, indicating a less rich repertoire. The authors noted a small sample size and variable productive template counts among preterm samples as limitations. Compared with the older groups, preterm CDR3s were shorter and closer to germline, carrying fewer N additions and showing less junctional trimming.

TCRbeta CDR3 regions were amplified from genomic DNA by a two-step, bias-controlled multiplex PCR. The multiplex PCR included primers specific for each TRBV and TRBJ gene segment. The immunoSEQ Assay was used to generate TCRbeta repertoire data. The paper's processing steps were these. To merge closely related sequences, reads went through filtering and clustering using a relative-frequency ratio and a modified nearest-neighbor algorithm. V, D and J gene assignments for CDR3 sequences followed IMGT annotation. Template counts were quantified against synthetic TCR CDR3 analog sequences and normalized for PCR amplification bias. Only unique productive sequences, defined as in-frame CDR3 sequences without stop codons, were included in the analyses. Clonality, defined as 1 minus Pielou's evenness, and iChao1 richness were computed with the immunoSEQ Analyzer software. JMP was used for statistical testing, with Student's t-test or a non-parametric test applied depending on Shapiro-Wilk normality results. The table was pulled from immuneACCESS by TCRdb, which kept in-frame rearrangements only. Such tables lose some clones; where checked, under half of the loss comes from unresolved V genes, and the rest has no known cause. V, J and clone size reflect that table, while D and trimming were determined from the DNA. Within this sample are about 4,900 clones, with about 97% of them counted one time only. Under 0.7% of the sample goes to the ten largest clones.

This TCR derives from a newborn in good health. Recombination linked TRBV13 to TRBJ2-3, with 11 middle bases fitting TRBD2. The sequencing sample was made of naive CD8+ T cells from cord blood. The CDR3 here reads CASSPFSGGADTQYF. The DNA reads TGTGCCAGCAGCCCCTTTAGCGGGGGGGCAGATACGCAGTATTTT.